The text below deals with one TCR beta chain. The sample comes from a study of blood T cell repertoires in COVID-19. The table came from immunoSEQ multiplex PCR; TCRdb's copy has only in-frame clones and leaves some out. The data show some 300,000 clones, with 85% to 90% seen just once and around 1.2% held by the top ten. The germline V and J ends were trimmed by 2 bases and 2 bases, with 6 bases remaining between them. This CDR3 contains 13 residues. Germline V gene data show CDR1 as SGHTA and CDR2 as FQGNSA. The sequenced material came from peripheral blood. The TCR comes from a man in his 70s with acute or convalescent COVID-19. The V gene is TRBV7-2, the J gene TRBJ1-1; D gene uncertain. This CDR3 reads CASSLSGNTEAFF. The CDR3 DNA sequence: TGTGCCAGCAGCTTATCAGGCAACACTGAAGCTTTCTTT.